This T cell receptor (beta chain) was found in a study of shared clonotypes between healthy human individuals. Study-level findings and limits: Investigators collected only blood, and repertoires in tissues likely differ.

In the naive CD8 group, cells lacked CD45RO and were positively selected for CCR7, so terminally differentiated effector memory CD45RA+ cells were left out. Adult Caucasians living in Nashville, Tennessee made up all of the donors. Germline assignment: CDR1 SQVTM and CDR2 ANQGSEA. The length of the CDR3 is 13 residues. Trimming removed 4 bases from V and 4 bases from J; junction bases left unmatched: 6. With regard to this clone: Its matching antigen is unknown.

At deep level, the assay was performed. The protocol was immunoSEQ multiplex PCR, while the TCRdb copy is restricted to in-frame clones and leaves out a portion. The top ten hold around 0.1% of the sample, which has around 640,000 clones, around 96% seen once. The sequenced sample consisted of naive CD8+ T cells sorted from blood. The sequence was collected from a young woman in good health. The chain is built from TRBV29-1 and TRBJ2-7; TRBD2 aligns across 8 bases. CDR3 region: CSVVSGTRYEQYF. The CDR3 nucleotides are TGCAGCGTTGTCTCCGGGACTAGGTACGAGCAGTACTTC.